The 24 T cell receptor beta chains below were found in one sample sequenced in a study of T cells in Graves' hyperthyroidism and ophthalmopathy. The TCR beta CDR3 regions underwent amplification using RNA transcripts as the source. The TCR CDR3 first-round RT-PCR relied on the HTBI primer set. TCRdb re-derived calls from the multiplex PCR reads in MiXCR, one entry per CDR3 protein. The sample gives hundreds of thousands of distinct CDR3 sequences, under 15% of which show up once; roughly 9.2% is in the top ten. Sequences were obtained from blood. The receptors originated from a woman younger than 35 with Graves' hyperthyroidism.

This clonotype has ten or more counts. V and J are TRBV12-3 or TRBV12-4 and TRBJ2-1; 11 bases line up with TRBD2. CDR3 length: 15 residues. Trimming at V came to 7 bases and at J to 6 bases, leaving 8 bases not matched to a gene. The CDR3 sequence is CASTITSGSTNEQFF. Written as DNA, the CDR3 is TGTGCCAGCACCATCACTAGCGGGAGTACCAATGAGCAGTTCTTC.

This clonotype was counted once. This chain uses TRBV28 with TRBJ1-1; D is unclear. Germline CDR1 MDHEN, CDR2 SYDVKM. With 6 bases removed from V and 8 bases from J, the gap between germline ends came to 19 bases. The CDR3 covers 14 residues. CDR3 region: CASRTPTPPPEAFF. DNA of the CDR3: TGTGCCAGCAGAACCCCAACCCCCCCCCCCGAAGCTTTCTTT. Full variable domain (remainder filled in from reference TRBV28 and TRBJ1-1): DVKVTQSSRYLVKRTGEKVFLECVQDMDHENMFWYRQDPGLGLRLIYFSYDVKMKEKGDIPEGYSVSREKKERFSLILESASTNQTSMYLCASRTPTPPPEAFFGQGTRLTVV.

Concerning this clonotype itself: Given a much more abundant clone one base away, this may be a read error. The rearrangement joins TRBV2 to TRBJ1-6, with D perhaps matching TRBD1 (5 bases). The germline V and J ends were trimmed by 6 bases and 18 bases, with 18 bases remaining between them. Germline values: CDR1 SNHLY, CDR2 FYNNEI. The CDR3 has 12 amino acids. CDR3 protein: CASRQDGELGHF. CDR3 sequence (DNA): TGTGCCAGCAGACAGGATGGAGAGTTAGGCCACTTT.

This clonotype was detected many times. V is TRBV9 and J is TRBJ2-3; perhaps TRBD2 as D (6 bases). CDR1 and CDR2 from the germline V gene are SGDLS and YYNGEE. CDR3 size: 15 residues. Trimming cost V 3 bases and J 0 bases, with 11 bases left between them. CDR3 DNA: TGTGCCAGCAGCGATAGCGGTTCTAGCACAGATACGCAGTATTTT. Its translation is CASSDSGSSTDTQYF.

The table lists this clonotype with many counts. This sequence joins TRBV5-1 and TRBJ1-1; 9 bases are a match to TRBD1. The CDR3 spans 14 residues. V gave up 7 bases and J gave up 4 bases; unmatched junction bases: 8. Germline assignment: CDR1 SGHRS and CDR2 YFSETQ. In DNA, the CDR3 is TGCGCCAGCGGAGACAGGGGGTCGGGCACTGAAGCTTTCTTT. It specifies CASGDRGSGTEAFF.

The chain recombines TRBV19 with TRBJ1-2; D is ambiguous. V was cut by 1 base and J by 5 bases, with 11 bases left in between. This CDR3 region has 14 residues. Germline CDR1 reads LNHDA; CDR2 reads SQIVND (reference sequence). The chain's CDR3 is CASSIGEGSYGYTF. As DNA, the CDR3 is TGTGCCAGTAGTATAGGTGAAGGCAGTTATGGCTACACCTTC.

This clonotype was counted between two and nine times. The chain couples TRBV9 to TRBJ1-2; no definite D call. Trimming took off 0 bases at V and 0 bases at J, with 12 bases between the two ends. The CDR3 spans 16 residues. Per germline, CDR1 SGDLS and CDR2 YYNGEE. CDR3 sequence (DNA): TGTGCCAGCAGCGTAGCGCGACGAGGACCTAACTATGGCTACACCTTC. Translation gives CASSVARRGPNYGYTF.

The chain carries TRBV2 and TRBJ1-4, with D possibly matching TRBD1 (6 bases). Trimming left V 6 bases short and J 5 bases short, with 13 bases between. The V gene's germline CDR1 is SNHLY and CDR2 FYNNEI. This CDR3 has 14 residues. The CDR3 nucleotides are TGTGCCAGCAGCCGGCAGGGGAGGAATGAAAAACTGTTTTTT. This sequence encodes CASSRQGRNEKLFF.

DNA of the CDR3: TGCAGTGCTAGAGATTGGGGACTAGCGGGAAGAGGTGAGCAGTTCTTC. Translated, it gives CSARDWGLAGRGEQFF. The chain is built from TRBV20-1 and TRBJ2-1; TRBD2 agrees at 13 bases. This CDR3 spans 16 amino acids. V was clipped by 0 bases and J by 9 bases; unmatched bases: 8. Germline CDR1 DFQATT, CDR2 SNEGSKA (reference sequence).

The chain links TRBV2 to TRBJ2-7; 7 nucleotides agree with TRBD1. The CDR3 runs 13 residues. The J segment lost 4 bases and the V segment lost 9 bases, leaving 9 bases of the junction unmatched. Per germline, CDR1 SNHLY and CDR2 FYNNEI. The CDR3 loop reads CASFRDSGYEQYF. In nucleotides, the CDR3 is TGTGCCAGTTTCCGGGACAGCGGATACGAGCAGTACTTC.

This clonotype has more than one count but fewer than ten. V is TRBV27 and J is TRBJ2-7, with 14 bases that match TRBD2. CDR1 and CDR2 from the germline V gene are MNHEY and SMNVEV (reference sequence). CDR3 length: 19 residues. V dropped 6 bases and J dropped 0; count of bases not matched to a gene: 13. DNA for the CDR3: TGTGCCAGCAGCCCCTACGGGACTAGCGGGAGCTTCAGCTCCTACGAGCAGTACTTC. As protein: CASSPYGTSGSFSSYEQYF.

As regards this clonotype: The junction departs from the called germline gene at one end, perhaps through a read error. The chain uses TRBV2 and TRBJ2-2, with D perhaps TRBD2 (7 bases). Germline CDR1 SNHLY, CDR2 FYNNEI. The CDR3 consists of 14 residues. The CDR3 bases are TGTGTCAGCACCATTGGGGGGGGCGTCGGGGAGCTGTTTTTT. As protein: CVSTIGGGVGELFF.

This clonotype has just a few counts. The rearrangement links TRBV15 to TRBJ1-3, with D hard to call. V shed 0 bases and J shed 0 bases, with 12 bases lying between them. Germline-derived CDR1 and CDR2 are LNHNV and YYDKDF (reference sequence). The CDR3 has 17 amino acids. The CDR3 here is CATSRDRVGSSGNTIYF. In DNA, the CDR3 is TGTGCCACCAGCAGAGATAGGGTCGGAAGCTCTGGAAACACCATATATTTT.

CDR3 nucleotides: TGCGCCAGCAGCTTGGAGGTTCCATTCGGGGCTTTCTTT. Protein product: CASSLEVPFGAFF. The rearrangement joins TRBV5-1 to TRBJ1-1; unclear D gene. From germline, CDR1 is SGHRS and CDR2 YFSETQ. Trimming stripped 0 bases from V and 11 bases from J, with 14 bases between. The length of the CDR3 is 13 residues.

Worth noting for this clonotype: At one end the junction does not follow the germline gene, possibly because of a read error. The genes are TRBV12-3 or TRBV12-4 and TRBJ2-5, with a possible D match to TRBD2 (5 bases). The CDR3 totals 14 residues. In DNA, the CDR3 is TGTGCCGGCAGTTTGGACCGATCAAGGGAGCCCCAGTACTTC. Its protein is CAGSLDRSREPQYF.

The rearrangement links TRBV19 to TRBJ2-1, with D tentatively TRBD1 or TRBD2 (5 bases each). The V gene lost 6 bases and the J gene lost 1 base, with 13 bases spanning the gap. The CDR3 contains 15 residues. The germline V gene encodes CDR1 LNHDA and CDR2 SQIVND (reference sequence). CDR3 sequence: CASRPRGRSYNEQFF. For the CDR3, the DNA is TGTGCCAGTAGACCCCGGGGCCGTTCCTACAATGAGCAGTTCTTC.

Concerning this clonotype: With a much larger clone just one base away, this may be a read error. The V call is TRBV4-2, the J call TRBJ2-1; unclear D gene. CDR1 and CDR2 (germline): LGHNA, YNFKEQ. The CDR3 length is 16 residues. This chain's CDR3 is CASSQVYVSSYNGQFF. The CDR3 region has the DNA TGTGCCAGCAGCCAAGTATACGTGAGCTCCTACAATGGGCAGTTCTTC.

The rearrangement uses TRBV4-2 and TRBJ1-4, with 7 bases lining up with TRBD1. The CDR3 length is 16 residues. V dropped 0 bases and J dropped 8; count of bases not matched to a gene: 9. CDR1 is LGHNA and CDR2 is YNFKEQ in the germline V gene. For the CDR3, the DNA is TGTGCCAGCAGCCAAGATGGGTCCAGGGGGAGGGAAAAACTGTTTTTT. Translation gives CASSQDGSRGREKLFF.

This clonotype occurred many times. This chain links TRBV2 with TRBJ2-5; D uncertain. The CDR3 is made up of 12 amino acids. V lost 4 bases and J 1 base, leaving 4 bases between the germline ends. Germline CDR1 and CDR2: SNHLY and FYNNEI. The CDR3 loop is CASSVAQETQYF. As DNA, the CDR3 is TGTGCCAGCAGTGTAGCCCAAGAGACCCAGTACTTC.

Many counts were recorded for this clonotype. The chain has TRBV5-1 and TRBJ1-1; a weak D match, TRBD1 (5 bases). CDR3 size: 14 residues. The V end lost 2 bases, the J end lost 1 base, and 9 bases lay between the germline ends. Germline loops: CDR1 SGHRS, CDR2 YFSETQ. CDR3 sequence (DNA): TGCGCCAGCAGCTTCCGGGGGGGGAACACTGAAGCTTTCTTT. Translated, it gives CASSFRGGNTEAFF. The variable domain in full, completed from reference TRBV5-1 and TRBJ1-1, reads KAGVTQTPRYLIKTRGQQVTLSCSPISGHRSVSWYQQTPGQGLQFLFEYFSETQRNKGNFPGRFSGRQFSNSRSEMNVSTLELGDSALYLCASSFRGGNTEAFFGQGTRLTVV.

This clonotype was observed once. This CDR3 is CASSQGPGATNEKLFF. The CDR3 DNA follows: TGCGCCAGCAGCCAGGGTCCGGGGGCAACTAATGAAAAACTGTTTTTT. V and J are TRBV4-1 and TRBJ1-4, with a possible D match to TRBD1 (5 bases). Germline V CDR1 and CDR2: MGHRA, YSYEKL. V lost 3 bases to trimming and J lost 0 bases, with 11 bases between them. The CDR3 sequence is 16 residues long.

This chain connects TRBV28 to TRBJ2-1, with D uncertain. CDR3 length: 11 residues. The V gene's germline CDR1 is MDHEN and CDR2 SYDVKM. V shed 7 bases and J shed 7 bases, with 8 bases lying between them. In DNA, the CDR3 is TGTGCCAGCAATTTGAGAAATGAGCAGTTCTTC. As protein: CASNLRNEQFF. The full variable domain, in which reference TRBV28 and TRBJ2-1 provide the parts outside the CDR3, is DVKVTQSSRYLVKRTGEKVFLECVQDMDHENMFWYRQDPGLGLRLIYFSYDVKMKEKGDIPEGYSVSREKKERFSLILESASTNQTSMYLCASNLRNEQFFGPGTRLTVL.

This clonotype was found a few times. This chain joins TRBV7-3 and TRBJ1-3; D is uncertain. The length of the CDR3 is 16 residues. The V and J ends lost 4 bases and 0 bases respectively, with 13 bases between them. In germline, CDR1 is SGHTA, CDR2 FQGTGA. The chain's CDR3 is CASSSSGPSSGNTIYF. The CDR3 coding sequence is TGTGCCAGCAGCTCTTCCGGGCCCAGCTCTGGAAACACCATATATTTT.

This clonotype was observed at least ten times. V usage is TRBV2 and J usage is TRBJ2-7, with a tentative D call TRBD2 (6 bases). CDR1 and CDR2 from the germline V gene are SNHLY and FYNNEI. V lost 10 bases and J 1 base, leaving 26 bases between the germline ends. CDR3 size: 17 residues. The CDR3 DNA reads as TGTGCCATCGATAGTGACGGGAGACTGCACAATTCCTACGAGCAGTACTTC. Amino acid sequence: CAIDSDGRLHNSYEQYF. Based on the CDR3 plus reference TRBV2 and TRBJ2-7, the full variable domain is EPEVTQTPSHQVTQMGQEVILRCVPISNHLYFYWYRQILGQKVEFLVSFYNNEISEKSEIFDDQFSVERPDGSNFTLKIRSTKLEDSAMYFCAIDSDGRLHNSYEQYFGPGTRLTVT.